Shown below are 26 T cell receptor beta chains from a single sample sequenced in a study of blood T cell repertoires in COVID-19. Sequencing used immunoSEQ multiplex PCR; TCRdb keeps in-frame clones, though not all of them. The sample includes about 280,000 clones, roughly 87% seen only once; the top ten take over 8%. The sequenced material came from peripheral blood. The origin of the receptors is a man aged 18-30 years with active or convalescent COVID-19.

J is TRBJ2-3 and V is TRBV5-1; the match to TRBD2 covers 10 bases. V gave up 0 bases and J gave up 9 bases; unmatched junction bases: 13. Germline CDR1 and CDR2: SGHRS and YFSETQ. The CDR3 extends over 17 amino acids. CDR3 DNA sequence: TGCGCCAGCAGCTTGGTGGTATCCAGCGGGGGGGCCAGAACGCAGTATTTT. This gives the protein CASSLVVSSGGARTQYF.

This rearrangement joins TRBV7-9 to TRBJ2-1, with a tentative D call TRBD2 (5 bases). Looked up from germline, CDR1 is SEHNR and CDR2 is FQNEAQ (reference sequence). V lost 5 bases and J 9 bases, leaving 5 bases between the germline ends. This CDR3 region has 10 residues. The CDR3, as DNA: TGTGCCAGCAGCACTAGTGAGCAGTTCTTC. The encoded protein is CASSTSEQFF.

The CDR3 here is CASSLDRKGYGYTF. In DNA, the CDR3 is TGTGCCAGCAGCCTGGACAGAAAGGGGTATGGCTACACCTTC. V usage is TRBV9 and J usage is TRBJ1-2; tentative D call: TRBD1 (6 bases). In germline, CDR1 is SGDLS, CDR2 YYNGEE. This CDR3 comprises 14 residues. The ends were cut back, 4 bases at V and 5 bases at J, with 15 bases in the middle.

The V call is TRBV4-1, the J call TRBJ1-1; 12 bases match TRBD1. The V gene's germline CDR1 is MGHRA and CDR2 YSYEKL. V was clipped by 5 bases and J by 1 base; unmatched bases: 11. The CDR3 is made up of 18 amino acids. The DNA for the CDR3 is TGCGCCAGCAGCATACACTGGGACAGGGGGCGTAGGAACACTGAAGCTTTCTTT. Its translation is CASSIHWDRGRRNTEAFF.

The rearrangement uses TRBV2 and TRBJ2-7, with 8 bases matching TRBD2. V trimming: 8 bases; J trimming: 6 bases; junction bases outside the gene matches: 9. The CDR3 loop spans 13 amino acids. Per the germline V gene, CDR1 is SNHLY and CDR2 is FYNNEI. CDR3 sequence reads: CASREGREAEQYF. The CDR3 DNA reads TGTGCCAGCCGGGAGGGCAGGGAAGCCGAGCAGTACTTC.

The chain combines TRBV2 with TRBJ2-2, with 7 bases fitting TRBD1. Trimming cost V 3 bases and J 6 bases; bases outside gene matches: 7. This CDR3 is 15 amino acids long. Germline lookup yields CDR1 SNHLY and CDR2 FYNNEI. The CDR3 bases are TGTGCCAGCAGTGAGGGACAGTTTCTCTCCGGGGAGCTGTTTTTT. Residues: CASSEGQFLSGELFF.

The chain uses TRBV7-6 and TRBJ2-1, with D maybe TRBD1 (6 bases). The CDR3 has 15 residues. Between the trimmed V and J ends, which lost 0 bases and 6 bases, there was a span of 12 bases. Germline lookup yields CDR1 SGHVS and CDR2 FNYEAQ. This CDR3 is CASSLASGALNEQFF. The CDR3 coding sequence is TGTGCCAGCAGCTTAGCGTCAGGGGCCCTCAATGAGCAGTTCTTC. Full variable domain (remainder filled in from reference TRBV7-6 and TRBJ2-1): GAGVSQSPRYKVTKRGQDVALRCDPISGHVSLYWYRQALGQGPEFLTYFNYEAQQDKSGLPNDRFSAERPEGSISTLTIQRTEQRDSAMYRCASSLASGALNEQFFGPGTRLTVL.

The rearrangement links TRBV28 to TRBJ1-2, with D perhaps TRBD1 (5 bases). V was cut by 7 bases and J by 2 bases, with 8 bases left in between. The CDR3 spans 12 residues. Per germline, CDR1 MDHEN and CDR2 SYDVKM. The CDR3: CASKGVNYGYTF. The CDR3 region has the DNA TGTGCCAGCAAAGGGGTAAACTATGGCTACACCTTC.

There are a few counts of this clone. The rearrangement uses TRBV5-4 and TRBJ1-2; 7 positions agree with TRBD1. The CDR3 is made up of 13 amino acids. CDR1 is SGHNT, CDR2 YYREEE, per germline (reference sequence). Trimming removed 4 bases from V and 4 bases from J; junction bases left unmatched: 4. In DNA, the CDR3 is TGTGCCAGCAGCGGCACAGGGGTCTATGGCTACACCTTC. Its translation is CASSGTGVYGYTF.

The chain recombines TRBV18 with TRBJ2-1; the match to TRBD2 covers 10 bases. V gave up 2 bases and J gave up 8 bases; unmatched junction bases: 6. The CDR3 loop spans 15 amino acids. Germline CDR1 is KGHSH and CDR2 is LQKENI. CDR3 in amino acids: CASSPDQRGGDEQFF. CDR3 DNA sequence: TGTGCCAGCTCACCAGACCAGCGGGGGGGCGATGAGCAGTTCTTC. The full variable domain, with the rest looked up from reference TRBV18 and TRBJ2-1, is NAGVMQNPRHLVRRRGQEARLRCSPMKGHSHVYWYRQLPEEGLKFMVYLQKENIIDESGMPKERFSAEFPKEGPSILRIQQVVRGDSAAYFCASSPDQRGGDEQFFGPGTRLTVL.

This clone was observed a handful of times. The V and J genes are TRBV7-9 and TRBJ2-7; D not resolved. Trimming left V 1 base short and J 2 bases short, with 12 bases between. The V gene's germline CDR1 is SEHNR and CDR2 FQNEAQ (reference sequence). This CDR3 spans 15 amino acids. The CDR3 reads CASSLDPWPTYEQYF. The CDR3 bases are TGTGCCAGCAGCTTAGACCCATGGCCCACCTACGAGCAGTACTTC.

This sequence joins TRBV9 and TRBJ1-2; tentative D call: TRBD1 (6 bases). Trimming removed 3 bases from V and 10 bases from J, with 28 bases in between. Germline V gene sequence: CDR1 SGDLS, CDR2 YYNGEE. The CDR3 contains 17 residues. The CDR3 region is CASSASSLRGARIVYTF. CDR3 bases: TGTGCCAGCAGCGCTTCTAGCTTACGGGGGGCGCGGATTGTCTACACCTTC.

The genes are TRBV7-2 and TRBJ2-3, with TRBD1 matching 11 bases. Trimming cost V 5 bases and J 3 bases; bases outside gene matches: 10. The CDR3 is 17 residues long. The germline gives CDR1 SGHTA, CDR2 FQGNSA. CDR3 amino acids: CASSPSGTGGRTDTQYF. The CDR3 region has the DNA TGTGCCAGCAGCCCCTCCGGGACAGGGGGTAGGACAGATACGCAGTATTTT.

DNA for the CDR3: TGTGCCAGCAGCCGAAGCACAGGGGTCTGGGAAAAACTGTTTTTT. Its translation is CASSRSTGVWEKLFF. V and J are TRBV13 and TRBJ1-4, with 7 bases matching TRBD1. The CDR3 contains 15 residues. CDR1 and CDR2 from the germline V gene are PRHDT and FYEKMQ (reference sequence). Germline trimming cut 5 bases from V and 8 bases from J; bases unmatched to any gene: 11.

The chain has TRBV19 and TRBJ2-5; 7 nucleotides agree with TRBD1. Losses at the gene ends were 5 bases for V and 4 bases for J; bases not matched to a gene: 4. The germline V gene has CDR1 LNHDA and CDR2 SQIVND (reference sequence). There are 13 residues in the CDR3. CDR3 nucleotides: TGTGCCAGTAGTCCCCGACAGGGAGAGACCCAGTACTTC. Translated, it gives CASSPRQGETQYF.

This rearrangement joins TRBV5-8 to TRBJ1-6, with 9 bases lining up with TRBD1. V lost 4 bases and J lost 7; bases outside the gene matches: 3. The germline V gene has CDR1 SGHTS and CDR2 YDEGEE. This CDR3 region has 14 residues. In DNA, the CDR3 is TGTGCCAGCAGCCCCGGGACAGGGAATTCACCCCTCCACTTT. It is translated as CASSPGTGNSPLHF. Using reference TRBV5-8 and TRBJ1-6 for the parts outside the CDR3, the full variable domain is EAGVTQSPTHLIKTRGQQATLRCSPISGHTSVYWYQQALGLGLQFLLWYDEGEERNRGNFPPRFSGRQFPNYSSELNVNALELEDSALYLCASSPGTGNSPLHFGNGTRLTVT.

This clone was detected only once. The V call is TRBV13, the J call TRBJ1-1; TRBD1 matches 7 bases. With V trimmed by 0 bases and J by 5 bases, 6 bases remained unmatched. The length of the CDR3 is 15 residues. Per the germline V gene, CDR1 is PRHDT and CDR2 is FYEKMQ (reference sequence). CDR3 sequence reads: CASSLGLGQETEAFF. The CDR3 nucleotides read TGTGCCAGCAGCTTAGGCCTAGGACAGGAAACTGAAGCTTTCTTT.

This clone appeared a single time. The rearrangement links TRBV15 to TRBJ2-2; possibly TRBD2 for D (6 bases). This CDR3 has 17 residues. V gave up 3 bases and J gave up 0 bases, with 14 bases separating them. CDR1 is LNHNV, CDR2 YYDKDF, per germline (reference sequence). CDR3 sequence reads: CATSRQRGLPNTGELFF. The CDR3 DNA is TGTGCCACCAGCAGGCAGAGGGGACTGCCGAACACCGGGGAGCTGTTTTTT.

This chain links TRBV13 with TRBJ2-3; maybe TRBD2 (7 bases). The germline V and J ends were trimmed by 0 bases and 6 bases, with 13 bases remaining between them. Germline lookup yields CDR1 PRHDT and CDR2 FYEKMQ (reference sequence). This CDR3 spans 15 amino acids. The CDR3: CASSLGGGAGDTQYF. CDR3 DNA: TGTGCCAGCAGCTTAGGAGGGGGGGCCGGGGATACGCAGTATTTT.

The chain is built from TRBV9 and TRBJ1-2; D call uncertain. The CDR3 consists of 15 residues. The V gene's germline CDR1 is SGDLS and CDR2 YYNGEE. V dropped 4 bases and J dropped 5 bases, with 18 bases sitting between them. The CDR3 loop reads CASSSGSGPFYGYTF. The CDR3 DNA sequence: TGTGCCAGCAGCAGTGGTAGCGGACCCTTTTATGGCTACACCTTC.

CDR3 in DNA: TGTGCCACCAGTGACACAGGGGTTGGCTACACCTTC. Translating gives CATSDTGVGYTF. J is TRBJ1-2 and V is TRBV24-1, with TRBD1 matching over 7 bases. The germline V gene has CDR1 KGHDR and CDR2 SFDVKD. J lost 7 bases, V lost 4 bases, and 2 bases had no gene match. The CDR3 spans 12 residues.

The chain recombines TRBV7-9 with TRBJ1-6, with 7 bases matching TRBD1. There are 16 residues in the CDR3. In germline, CDR1 is SEHNR, CDR2 FQNEAQ (reference sequence). V was pared by 3 bases and J by 10 bases, with 12 bases of the junction left unmatched. The CDR3 reads CASSLVGEQGGSPLHF. As DNA, the CDR3 is TGTGCCAGCAGCTTGGTTGGGGAGCAGGGGGGATCACCCCTCCACTTT.

The V gene is TRBV21-1, the J gene TRBJ1-5; the table's TRBD1 call for D was not verified on the DNA. TRBV21-1 counts as a pseudogene. The CDR3 is 18 amino acids. CDR3 protein: CASSNPGRQAPRNQPQHF. In DNA, the CDR3 is TGTGCCAGCAGCAATCCTGGGAGACAGGCCCCGAGGAATCAGCCCCAGCATTTT.

This clone has just one count. The chain carries TRBV10-3 and TRBJ2-7, with 9 bases aligning to TRBD1. Germline values: CDR1 ENHRY, CDR2 SYGVKD. The V and J ends lost 4 bases and 3 bases, in that order; junction bases with no gene match: 4. This CDR3 comprises 14 residues. CDR3 DNA: TGTGCCATCAGTGGGGGACAGGGTTTCTACGAGCAGTACTTC. It encodes CAISGGQGFYEQYF.

The rearrangement joins TRBV6-6 to TRBJ2-1; 12 bases map to TRBD2. The CDR3 has 18 residues. Losses at the gene ends were 5 bases for V and 0 bases for J; bases not matched to a gene: 8. CDR1 and CDR2 (germline): MNHNY, SVGAGI (reference sequence). The CDR3 is CASSPTSGGSSSYNEQFF. The CDR3 DNA sequence: TGTGCCAGCAGTCCTACTAGCGGGGGGTCGAGCTCCTACAATGAGCAGTTCTTC.

This clone has a single count. The chain couples TRBV9 to TRBJ2-3; D remains ambiguous. This CDR3 has 16 amino acids. Germline V lookup: CDR1 SGDLS, CDR2 YYNGEE. Trimming stripped 4 bases from V and 1 base from J, with 16 bases between. The CDR3 loop is CASSNSAQFRTDTQYF. CDR3 DNA sequence: TGTGCCAGCAGCAACAGTGCTCAGTTTCGCACAGATACGCAGTATTTT. Combining the CDR3 with reference TRBV9 and TRBJ2-3 gives the whole variable domain DSGVTQTPKHLITATGQRVTLRCSPRSGDLSVYWYQQSLDQGLQFLIQYYNGEERAKGNILERFSAQQFPDLHSELNLSSLELGDSALYFCASSNSAQFRTDTQYFGPGTRLTVL.